This T cell receptor (beta chain) was sequenced in a study of blood T cell repertoires in COVID-19. Study details: Samples representing acute and convalescent COVID-19 were sourced from the United States, Italy and Spain. Sources were T cells, B-cell-depleted T cells, or PBMCs; the material itself was cDNA or gDNA.

Study processing details: Amplification with reference gene primers provided the estimates of nucleated cell counts. Sequenced by immunoSEQ multiplex PCR; TCRdb stores in-frame clones only, minus some. V and J calls and clone size are copied from that table; D and trimming were computed from the DNA. The data hold around 270,000 clones, with 80% to 90% observed a single time. This clone was detected only a few times. Participant ages covered roughly 18 to 89 years across 25 or so US areas. Trimming left V 0 bases short and J 3 bases short, with 7 bases between. The germline gives CDR1 SGHNT, CDR2 YYREEE (reference sequence). The CDR3 is made up of 15 amino acids.

The sequence came from a woman aged 40 to 50 who had been exposed to COVID-19. The chain has TRBV5-4 and TRBJ1-6; D is unresolved. The sample consisted of PBMCs or T cells enriched from blood (not recorded which). CDR3 nucleotides: TGTGCCAGCAGCTTGGGCAGTCTCTATAATTCACCCCTCCACTTT. Protein product: CASSLGSLYNSPLHF.